This T cell receptor beta chain appears in the sequencing data of a study of blood T cell repertoires in COVID-19. This clone was counted a single time. Germline loops: CDR1 SNHLY, CDR2 FYNNEI. Trimming stripped 4 bases from V and 9 bases from J, with 12 bases between. The CDR3 has 12 residues. Some clones are missing from TCRdb's copy, which holds only in-frame ones; the method was immunoSEQ multiplex PCR. The sample lists about 94,000 clones, roughly 84% occurring once. The chain recombines TRBV2 with TRBJ1-1; D perhaps matches TRBD1 (5 bases). This TCR derives from a woman older than 75 with acute or convalescent COVID-19. The sample comprised peripheral blood. CDR3 in amino acids: CASSVRGDQAFF. The CDR3, as DNA: TGTGCCAGCAGTGTAAGGGGTGACCAAGCTTTCTTT. The full variable domain, its missing parts supplied by reference TRBV2 and TRBJ1-1, is EPEVTQTPSHQVTQMGQEVILRCVPISNHLYFYWYRQILGQKVEFLVSFYNNEISEKSEIFDDQFSVERPDGSNFTLKIRSTKLEDSAMYFCASSVRGDQAFFGQGTRLTVV.